Presented here are 17 T cell receptor beta chains from one specimen sequenced in a study of cytomegalovirus exposure and HLA in healthy donors. Researchers ran the PCR with 60 Vbeta and 13 Jbeta primers. Produced via immunoSEQ multiplex PCR; TCRdb's table is partial and in-frame only. The sample consists of about 200,000 clones, 70% of them appearing once. Material: PBMCs. The receptors here all came from a middle-aged man in good health and CMV-seropositive.

This clone was seen a few times. This chain uses TRBV19 with TRBJ2-4; 7 nucleotides match TRBD2. This CDR3 has 16 residues. The germline V gene has CDR1 LNHDA and CDR2 SQIVND (reference sequence). V lost 7 bases to trimming and J lost 0 bases; unmatched junction nucleotides: 9. The CDR3 DNA sequence: TGTGCCAGTAAGGAGGGCGGGGGAGTAGCCAAAAACATTCAGTACTTC. Its protein product is CASKEGGGVAKNIQYF. The entire variable domain, with the rest obtained from reference TRBV19 and TRBJ2-4, is as follows: DGGITQSPKYLFRKEGQNVTLSCEQNLNHDAMYWYRQDPGQGLRLIYYSQIVNDFQKGDIAEGYSVSREKKESFPLTVTSAQKNPTAFYLCASKEGGGVAKNIQYFGAGTRLSVL.

The V call is TRBV19, the J call TRBJ1-2; D might be TRBD1 (6 bases). CDR1 LNHDA and CDR2 SQIVND come from the germline V gene (reference sequence). Trimming shortened V by 9 bases and J by 1 base, and 12 bases separated the two germline ends. The CDR3 is 13 residues long. The CDR3 loop is CASQSQGNYGYTF. The CDR3 nucleotides are TGTGCCAGCCAATCACAGGGTAACTATGGCTACACCTTC.

This clone showed up just a few times. The chain has TRBV11-2 and TRBJ2-5; 9 bases align to TRBD2. CDR1 and CDR2 (germline): SGHAT, FQNNGV. The junction had 12 bases not matched to a gene; V was cut back by 5 bases and J by 5 bases. This CDR3 is 16 amino acids long. The CDR3 region has the DNA TGTGCCAGCAGCGGAGGAGTGGGCGGGGGGGCCGAGACCCAGTACTTC. Protein product: CASSGGVGGGAETQYF. Looking up the rest from reference TRBV11-2 and TRBJ2-5 gives the full variable domain: EAGVAQSPRYKIIEKRQSVAFWCNPISGHATLYWYQQILGQGPKLLIQFQNNGVVDDSQLPKDRFSAERLKGVDSTLKIQPAKLEDSAVYLCASSGGVGGGAETQYFGPGTRLLVL.

This clone was counted only a few times. Other DNA sequences within the sample encode an identical CDR3. The rearrangement uses TRBV9 and TRBJ2-5, with 14 bases identical to TRBD2. Trimming took 4 bases from V and 3 from J; bases not matched to a gene: 2. The CDR3 sequence is 15 residues long. Germline V gene sequence: CDR1 SGDLS, CDR2 YYNGEE. Here the CDR3 reads CASSPTSGGEETQYF. The CDR3 bases are TGTGCCAGCAGCCCGACTAGCGGGGGGGAAGAGACCCAGTACTTC. The complete variable domain, with remaining parts taken from reference TRBV9 and TRBJ2-5, reads DSGVTQTPKHLITATGQRVTLRCSPRSGDLSVYWYQQSLDQGLQFLIQYYNGEERAKGNILERFSAQQFPDLHSELNLSSLELGDSALYFCASSPTSGGEETQYFGPGTRLLVL.

V gene TRBV6-5 combines with J gene TRBJ1-6; unclear D gene. The V gene lost 4 bases and the J gene lost 11 bases, with 9 bases spanning the gap. The CDR3 consists of 12 residues. Germline CDR1 and CDR2: MNHEY and SVGAGI. CDR3 DNA: TGTGCCAGCAGTTCTATCGAAGCACCCCTCCACTTT. Its translation is CASSSIEAPLHF.

This chain joins TRBV11-1 and TRBJ2-5, with TRBD2 as a possible D gene (5 bases). V dropped 1 base and J dropped 4 bases, with 13 bases sitting between them. This CDR3 region has 15 residues. CDR1 SGHAT and CDR2 FQDESV come from the germline V gene (reference sequence). The CDR3 sequence is CASSLGAGVGETQYF. CDR3 coding DNA: TGTGCCAGCAGCTTAGGTGCCGGGGTCGGAGAGACCCAGTACTTC.

The rearrangement joins TRBV2 to TRBJ1-2, with 9 nucleotides matching TRBD1. This CDR3 spans 14 amino acids. The ends lost 7 bases at V and 8 bases at J; junction bases unmatched: 11. CDR1 and CDR2 from the germline V gene are SNHLY and FYNNEI. CDR3 nucleotides: TGTGCCAGCACCCTCGGACAGGGGATGAAGGGCTACACCTTC. Residues: CASTLGQGMKGYTF.

J is TRBJ2-3 and V is TRBV5-1; 8 bases are a match to TRBD2. Per germline, CDR1 SGHRS and CDR2 YFSETQ. Trimming at V came to 0 bases and at J to 5 bases, leaving 11 bases not matched to a gene. There are 17 residues in the CDR3. The chain's CDR3 is CASSLGALRGGIDTQYF. The CDR3 region has the DNA TGCGCCAGCAGCTTGGGGGCCCTCCGGGGGGGCATAGATACGCAGTATTTT.

This clone was counted once. V usage is TRBV29-1 and J usage is TRBJ1-1, with D uncertain. The CDR3 contains 11 residues. CDR1 is SQVTM, CDR2 ANQGSEA, per germline. Trimming cost V 6 bases and J 0 bases, with 5 bases left between them. In DNA form, the CDR3 reads TGCAGCGTACTTTTGAACACTGAAGCTTTCTTT. It yields the protein CSVLLNTEAFF. The full variable domain, with the rest looked up from reference TRBV29-1 and TRBJ1-1, is SAVISQKPSRDICQRGTSLTIQCQVDSQVTMMFWYRQQPGQSLTLIATANQGSEATYESGFVIDKFPISRPNLTFSTLTVSNMSPEDSSIYLCSVLLNTEAFFGQGTRLTVV.

This chain joins TRBV2 and TRBJ1-1, with 9 bases matching TRBD1. The CDR3 is made up of 14 amino acids. Per germline, CDR1 SNHLY and CDR2 FYNNEI. After removal of 5 bases from V and 11 bases from J, the junction contained 12 bases not matched to a gene. This CDR3 reads CASSWAGTGLEAFF. The CDR3 nucleotides read TGTGCCAGCAGTTGGGCCGGGACAGGGCTGGAGGCTTTCTTT. The full variable domain, completed using reference TRBV2 and TRBJ1-1, is EPEVTQTPSHQVTQMGQEVILRCVPISNHLYFYWYRQILGQKVEFLVSFYNNEISEKSEIFDDQFSVERPDGSNFTLKIRSTKLEDSAMYFCASSWAGTGLEAFFGQGTRLTVV.

This clone was detected only a few times. CDR3 protein: CASSQVNRDTQYF. In DNA, the CDR3 is TGCGCCAGCAGTCAGGTTAACAGAGATACGCAGTATTTT. The chain combines TRBV5-1 with TRBJ2-3, with D unresolved. This CDR3 comprises 13 residues. V was pared by 5 bases and J by 5 bases, with 12 bases between. The germline V gene encodes CDR1 SGHRS and CDR2 YFSETQ.

This clone appeared once. The chain combines TRBV9 with TRBJ1-4, with D possibly being TRBD1 (6 bases). Trimming took 0 bases from V and 7 from J, leaving 10 bases between them. Germline V gives CDR1 SGDLS, CDR2 YYNGEE. The CDR3 runs to 14 residues. Here the CDR3 reads CASSVGGLGEKLFF. DNA for the CDR3: TGTGCCAGCAGCGTAGGGGGGCTAGGTGAAAAACTGTTTTTT. The entire variable domain, with the rest obtained from reference TRBV9 and TRBJ1-4, is as follows: DSGVTQTPKHLITATGQRVTLRCSPRSGDLSVYWYQQSLDQGLQFLIQYYNGEERAKGNILERFSAQQFPDLHSELNLSSLELGDSALYFCASSVGGLGEKLFFGSGTQLSVL.

V gene TRBV19 combines with J gene TRBJ2-1, with TRBD2 as a possible D gene (6 bases). The CDR3 covers 14 residues. CDR1 is LNHDA and CDR2 is SQIVND in the germline V gene (reference sequence). V was pared by 5 bases and J by 4 bases, with 12 bases between. CDR3 loop: CASSSPGLYNEQFF. DNA of the CDR3: TGTGCCAGTAGTTCCCCGGGACTTTACAATGAGCAGTTCTTC.

V usage is TRBV18 and J usage is TRBJ1-5; 8 nucleotides agree with TRBD1. Germline V gene data show CDR1 as KGHSH and CDR2 as LQKENI. V was pared by 3 bases and J by 2 bases, with 3 bases of the junction left unmatched. This CDR3 is 15 amino acids long. The CDR3 protein is CASSPQGAGNQPQHF. The CDR3 region has the DNA TGTGCCAGCTCACCCCAGGGGGCAGGCAATCAGCCCCAGCATTTT. The full variable domain, completed using reference TRBV18 and TRBJ1-5, is NAGVMQNPRHLVRRRGQEARLRCSPMKGHSHVYWYRQLPEEGLKFMVYLQKENIIDESGMPKERFSAEFPKEGPSILRIQQVVRGDSAAYFCASSPQGAGNQPQHFGDGTRLSIL.

This clone was detected a few times. The chain employs TRBV18 and TRBJ2-1; 11 positions match TRBD1. The CDR3 totals 15 residues. The V gene end was trimmed by 4 bases and the J gene end by 3 bases; junction bases not matched to a gene: 2. Germline CDR1 KGHSH, CDR2 LQKENI. In nucleotides, the CDR3 is TGTGCCAGCTCACGGGGACAGGGGGACTACAATGAGCAGTTCTTC. Protein product: CASSRGQGDYNEQFF.

The rearrangement links TRBV15 to TRBJ1-2; 8 positions match TRBD1. Germline CDR1 LNHNV, CDR2 YYDKDF (reference sequence). After removal of 8 bases from V and 2 bases from J, the junction contained 7 bases not matched to a gene. The CDR3 loop spans 14 amino acids. The CDR3 DNA reads as TGTGCCACCGGACAGGGTATGGGGAACTATGGCTACACCTTC. It codes for CATGQGMGNYGYTF.

This clone was counted only a few times. The chain couples TRBV9 to TRBJ1-1, with unresolved D. The CDR3 has 14 amino acids. The V end was cut by 4 bases, the J end by 1 base, with 11 bases between. The V gene's germline CDR1 is SGDLS and CDR2 YYNGEE. CDR3 DNA sequence: TGTGCCAGCAGCCTAAGTGCAGGGAACACTGAAGCTTTCTTT. Amino acid sequence: CASSLSAGNTEAFF.